This entry concerns a single T cell receptor (beta chain). Its cognate antigen is unknown. This sample was taken from a study of cytomegalovirus exposure and HLA in healthy donors. Whole-study context: The 120 or so validation repertoires were produced on the same platform as the 650 to 800 repertoires of the first cohort. This was reported in a later analysis.

The assay was immunoSEQ multiplex PCR, and TCRdb's table has in-frame clones only and misses some. The sample holds about 130,000 clones, roughly four fifths seen once. Separate from the 666-subject first cohort was the roughly 130-subject validation cohort, to which the donors belonged. The CDR3 length is 13 residues. Germline assignment: CDR1 MDHEN and CDR2 SYDVKM. J lost 9 bases, V lost 5 bases, and 7 bases had no gene match. Findings and caveats of the study: Most TCR sequences were seen very rarely across donors, but some public TCRs occurred in many. Investigators reported 150 to 200 TCR beta chains as tied to cytomegalovirus.

The sequencing sample was made of PBMCs. This chain uses TRBV28 with TRBJ2-1; 7 bases agree with TRBD1. The source is a man aged 30 to 45 in good health and CMV-seropositive. CDR3 sequence reads: CASSLTGVTEQFF. CDR3 bases: TGTGCCAGCAGTCTTACAGGGGTGACTGAGCAGTTCTTC.